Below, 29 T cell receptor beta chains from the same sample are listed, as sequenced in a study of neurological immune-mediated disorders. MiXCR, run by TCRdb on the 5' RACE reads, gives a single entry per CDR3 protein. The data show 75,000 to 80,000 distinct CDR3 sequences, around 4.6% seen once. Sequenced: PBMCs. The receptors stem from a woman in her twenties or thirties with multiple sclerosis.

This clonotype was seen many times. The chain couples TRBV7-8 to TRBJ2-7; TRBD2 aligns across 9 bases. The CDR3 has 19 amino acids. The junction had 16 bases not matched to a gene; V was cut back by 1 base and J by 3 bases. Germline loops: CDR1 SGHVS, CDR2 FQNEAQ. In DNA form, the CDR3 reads TGTGCCAGCAGCTTAGGGCGAGGACTAGCGTCTGGGTTCCTCTACGAGCAGTACTTC. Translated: CASSLGRGLASGFLYEQYF.

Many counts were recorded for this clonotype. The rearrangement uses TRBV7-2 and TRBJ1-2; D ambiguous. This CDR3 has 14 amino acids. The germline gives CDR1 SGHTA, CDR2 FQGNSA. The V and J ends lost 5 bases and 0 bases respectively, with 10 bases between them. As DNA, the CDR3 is TGTGCCAGCAGCCCCCAGTCAGCTAACTATGGCTACACCTTC. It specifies CASSPQSANYGYTF.

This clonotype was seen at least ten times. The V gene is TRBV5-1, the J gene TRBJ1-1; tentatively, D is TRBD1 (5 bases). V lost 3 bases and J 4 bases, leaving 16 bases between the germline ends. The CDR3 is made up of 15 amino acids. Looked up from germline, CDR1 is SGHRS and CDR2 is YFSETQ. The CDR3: CASSSPDRGSTEAFF. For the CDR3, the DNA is TGCGCCAGCAGCTCCCCGGACCGGGGGTCCACTGAAGCTTTCTTT.

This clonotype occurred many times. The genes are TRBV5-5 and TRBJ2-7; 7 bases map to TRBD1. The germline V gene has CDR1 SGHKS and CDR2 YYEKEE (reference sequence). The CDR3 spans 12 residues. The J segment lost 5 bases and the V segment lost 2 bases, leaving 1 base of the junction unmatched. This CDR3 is CASSFTGDEQYV. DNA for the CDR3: TGTGCCAGCAGCTTTACAGGGGACGAGCAGTACGTC.

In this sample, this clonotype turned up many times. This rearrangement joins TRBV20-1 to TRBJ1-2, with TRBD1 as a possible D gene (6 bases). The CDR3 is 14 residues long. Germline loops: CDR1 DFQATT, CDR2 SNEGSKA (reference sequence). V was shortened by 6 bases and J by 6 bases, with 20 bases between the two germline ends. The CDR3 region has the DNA TGCAGTGCCGTTGGCAACAGGGTTCGGGATGGCTACACCTTC. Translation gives CSAVGNRVRDGYTF.

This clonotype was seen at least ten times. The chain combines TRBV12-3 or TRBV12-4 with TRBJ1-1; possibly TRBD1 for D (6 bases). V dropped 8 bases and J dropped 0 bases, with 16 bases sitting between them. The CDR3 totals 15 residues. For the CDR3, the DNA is TGTGCCAGCTTCGGGGGCAGCCTAATGAACACTGAAGCTTTCTTT. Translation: CASFGGSLMNTEAFF.

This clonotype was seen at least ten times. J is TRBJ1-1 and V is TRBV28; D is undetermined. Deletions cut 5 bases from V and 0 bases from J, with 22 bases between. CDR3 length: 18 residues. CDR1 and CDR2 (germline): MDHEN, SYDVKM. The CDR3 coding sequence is TGTGCCAGCAGTACCCCTAAGGGAAAAGTCCACATGAACACTGAAGCTTTCTTT. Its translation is CASSTPKGKVHMNTEAFF.

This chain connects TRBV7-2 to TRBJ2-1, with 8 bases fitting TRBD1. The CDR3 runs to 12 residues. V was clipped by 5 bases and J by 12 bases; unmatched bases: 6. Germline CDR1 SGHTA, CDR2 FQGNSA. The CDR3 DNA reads TGTGCCAGCAGCCCGACAGGGGCGATGCAGTTCTTC. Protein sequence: CASSPTGAMQFF.

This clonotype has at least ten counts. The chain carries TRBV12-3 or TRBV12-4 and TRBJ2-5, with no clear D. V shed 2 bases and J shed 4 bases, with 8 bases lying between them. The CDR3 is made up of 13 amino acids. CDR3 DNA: TGTGCCAGCAGTTTAATAGGTGGAGAGACCCAGTACTTC. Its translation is CASSLIGGETQYF.

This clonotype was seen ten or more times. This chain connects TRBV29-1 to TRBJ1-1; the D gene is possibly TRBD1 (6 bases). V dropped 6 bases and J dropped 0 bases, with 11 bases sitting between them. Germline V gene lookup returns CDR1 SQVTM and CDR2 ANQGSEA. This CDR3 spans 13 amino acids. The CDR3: CSVRTVLNTEAFF. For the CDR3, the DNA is TGCAGCGTCCGGACAGTTCTGAACACTGAAGCTTTCTTT.

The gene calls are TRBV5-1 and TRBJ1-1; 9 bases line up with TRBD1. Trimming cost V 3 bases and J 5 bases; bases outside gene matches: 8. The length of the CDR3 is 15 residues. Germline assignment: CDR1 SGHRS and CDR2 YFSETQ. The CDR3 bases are TGCGCCAGCAGCTCGGGACAGGGCCCCGGAACTGAAGCTTTCTTT. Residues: CASSSGQGPGTEAFF.

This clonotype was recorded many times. Here the CDR3 reads CASSQQGWETQYF. CDR3 nucleotides: TGTGCCAGCAGTCAGCAGGGGTGGGAGACCCAGTACTTC. The chain links TRBV6-6 to TRBJ2-5; tentatively, D is TRBD1 (6 bases). Trimming cost V 5 bases and J 5 bases, with 12 bases left between them. The germline CDR1 and CDR2 sequences are MNHNY and SVGAGI (reference sequence). The CDR3 totals 13 residues.

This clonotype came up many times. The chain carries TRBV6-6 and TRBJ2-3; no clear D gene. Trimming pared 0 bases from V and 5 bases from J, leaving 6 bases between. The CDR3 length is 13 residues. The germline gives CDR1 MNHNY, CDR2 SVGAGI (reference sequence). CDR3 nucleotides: TGTGCCAGCAGTTACTCCCAAGGAGATACGCAGTATTTT. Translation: CASSYSQGDTQYF.

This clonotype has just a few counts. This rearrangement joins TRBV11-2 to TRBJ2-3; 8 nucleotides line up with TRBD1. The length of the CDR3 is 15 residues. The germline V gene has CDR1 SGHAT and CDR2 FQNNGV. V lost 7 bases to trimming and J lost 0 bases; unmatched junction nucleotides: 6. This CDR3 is CASTSGGQSTDTQYF. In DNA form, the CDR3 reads TGTGCCAGCACCTCAGGGGGCCAGAGCACAGATACGCAGTATTTT.

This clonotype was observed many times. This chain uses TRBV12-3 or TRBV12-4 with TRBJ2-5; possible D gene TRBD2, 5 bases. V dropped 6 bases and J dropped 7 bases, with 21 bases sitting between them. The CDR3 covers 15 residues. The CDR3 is CASSRPGPREGTQYF. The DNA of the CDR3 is TGTGCCAGCAGCCGCCCAGGACCGCGAGAGGGGACCCAGTACTTC.

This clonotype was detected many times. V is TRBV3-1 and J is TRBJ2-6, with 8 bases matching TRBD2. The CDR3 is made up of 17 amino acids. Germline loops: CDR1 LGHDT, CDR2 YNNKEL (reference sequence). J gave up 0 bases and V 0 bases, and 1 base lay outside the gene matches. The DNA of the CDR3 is TGTGCCAGCAGCCAAGATACTAGCGGCTCTGGGGCCAACGTCCTGACTTTC. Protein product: CASSQDTSGSGANVLTF.

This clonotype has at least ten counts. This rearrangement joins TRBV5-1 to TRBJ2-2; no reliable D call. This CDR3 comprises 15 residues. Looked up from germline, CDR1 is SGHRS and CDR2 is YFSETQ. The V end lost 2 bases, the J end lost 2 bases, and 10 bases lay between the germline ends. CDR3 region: CASSFTRANTGELFF. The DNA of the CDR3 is TGCGCCAGCAGCTTCACTCGAGCTAACACCGGGGAGCTGTTTTTT.

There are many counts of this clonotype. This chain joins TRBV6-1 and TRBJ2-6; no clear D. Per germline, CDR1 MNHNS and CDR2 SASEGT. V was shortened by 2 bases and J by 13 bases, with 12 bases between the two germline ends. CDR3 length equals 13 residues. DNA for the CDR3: TGTGCCAGCAGTGAATTATCGTTTGGGGTCCTGACTTTC. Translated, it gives CASSELSFGVLTF.

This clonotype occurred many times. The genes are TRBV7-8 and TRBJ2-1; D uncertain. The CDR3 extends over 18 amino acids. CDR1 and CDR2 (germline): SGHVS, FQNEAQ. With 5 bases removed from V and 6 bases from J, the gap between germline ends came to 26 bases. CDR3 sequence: CASSLRVRSLDEVNEQFF. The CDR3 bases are TGTGCCAGCAGCCTTCGTGTAAGGTCGCTAGATGAGGTCAATGAGCAGTTCTTC.

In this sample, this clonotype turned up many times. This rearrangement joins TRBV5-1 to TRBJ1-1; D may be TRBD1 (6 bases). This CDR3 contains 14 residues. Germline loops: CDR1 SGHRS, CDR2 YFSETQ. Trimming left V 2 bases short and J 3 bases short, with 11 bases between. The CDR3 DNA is TGCGCCAGCAGCTTTGCAGGGGAGGACACTGAAGCTTTCTTT. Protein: CASSFAGEDTEAFF.

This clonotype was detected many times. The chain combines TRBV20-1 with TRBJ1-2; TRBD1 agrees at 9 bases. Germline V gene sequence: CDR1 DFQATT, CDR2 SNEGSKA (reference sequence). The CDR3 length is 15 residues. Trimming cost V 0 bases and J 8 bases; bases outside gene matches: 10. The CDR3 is CSARDPGQGTGGYTF. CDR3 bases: TGCAGTGCTAGAGATCCGGGACAGGGAACGGGGGGCTACACCTTC.

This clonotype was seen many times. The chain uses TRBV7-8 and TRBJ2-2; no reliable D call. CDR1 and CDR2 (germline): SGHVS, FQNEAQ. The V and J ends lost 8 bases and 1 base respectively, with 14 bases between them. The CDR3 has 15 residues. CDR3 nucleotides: TGTGCCAGCGGATTAACAGCGATGAACACCGGGGAGCTGTTTTTT. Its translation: CASGLTAMNTGELFF.

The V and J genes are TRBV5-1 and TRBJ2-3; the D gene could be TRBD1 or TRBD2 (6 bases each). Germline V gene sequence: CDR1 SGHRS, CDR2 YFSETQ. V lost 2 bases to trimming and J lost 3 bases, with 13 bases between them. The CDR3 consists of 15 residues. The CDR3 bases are TGCGCCAGCAGCTTAGTGGGGGGCGAAACAGATACGCAGTATTTT. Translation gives CASSLVGGETDTQYF.

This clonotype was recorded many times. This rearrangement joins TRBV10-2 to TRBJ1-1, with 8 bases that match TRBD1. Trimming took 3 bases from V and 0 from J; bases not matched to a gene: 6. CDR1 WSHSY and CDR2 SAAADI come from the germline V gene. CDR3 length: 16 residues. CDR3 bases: TGCGCCAGCAGTGACCTGGACAGGGTTATGAACACTGAAGCTTTCTTT. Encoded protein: CASSDLDRVMNTEAFF.

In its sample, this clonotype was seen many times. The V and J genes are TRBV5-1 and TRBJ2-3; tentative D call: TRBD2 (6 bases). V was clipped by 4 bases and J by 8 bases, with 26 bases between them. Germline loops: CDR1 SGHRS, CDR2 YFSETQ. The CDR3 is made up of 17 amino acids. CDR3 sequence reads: CASSPDDRERPQITQYF. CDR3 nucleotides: TGCGCCAGCAGCCCAGATGACCGGGAGCGCCCACAGATTACGCAGTATTTT.

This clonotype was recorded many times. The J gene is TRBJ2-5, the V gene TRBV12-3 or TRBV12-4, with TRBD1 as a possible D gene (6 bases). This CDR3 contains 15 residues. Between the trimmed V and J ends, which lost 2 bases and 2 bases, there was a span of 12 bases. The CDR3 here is CASSLLGQRQETQYF. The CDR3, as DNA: TGTGCCAGCAGTTTACTCGGACAGAGACAAGAGACCCAGTACTTC.

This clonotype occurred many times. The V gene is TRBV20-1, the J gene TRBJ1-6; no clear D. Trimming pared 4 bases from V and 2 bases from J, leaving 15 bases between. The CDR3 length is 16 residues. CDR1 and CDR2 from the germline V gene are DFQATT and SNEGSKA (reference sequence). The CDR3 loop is CSATSPRSTYNSPLHF. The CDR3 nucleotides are TGCAGTGCTACCTCGCCCAGGTCGACCTATAATTCACCCCTCCACTTT.

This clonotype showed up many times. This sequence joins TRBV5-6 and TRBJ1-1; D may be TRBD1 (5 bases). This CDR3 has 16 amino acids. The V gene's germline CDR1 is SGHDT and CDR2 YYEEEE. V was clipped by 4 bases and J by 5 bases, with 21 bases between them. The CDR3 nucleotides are TGTGCCAGCAGCCGAATAGACGGGGGGAGTAGGACTGAAGCTTTCTTT. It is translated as CASSRIDGGSRTEAFF. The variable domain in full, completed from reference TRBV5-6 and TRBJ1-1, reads DAGVTQSPTHLIKTRGQQVTLRCSPKSGHDTVSWYQQALGQGPQFIFQYYEEEERQRGNFPDRFSGHQFPNYSSELNVNALLLGDSALYLCASSRIDGGSRTEAFFGQGTRLTVV.

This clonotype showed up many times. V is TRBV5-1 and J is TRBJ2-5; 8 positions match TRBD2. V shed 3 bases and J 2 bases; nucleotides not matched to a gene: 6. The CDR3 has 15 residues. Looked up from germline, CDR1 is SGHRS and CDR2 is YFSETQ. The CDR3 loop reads CASSSQAGVQETQYF. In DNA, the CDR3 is TGCGCCAGCAGCTCACAAGCGGGAGTGCAAGAGACCCAGTACTTC.